This T cell receptor (beta chain) is from a study of cytomegalovirus exposure and HLA in healthy donors. Study summary: T cells numbering some 170 million yielded around 120 million unique TCR beta sequences in an earlier analysis.

Study-level points and caveats: TCR beta chains numbering more than 150 were designated cytomegalovirus-associated. For TCR beta chains, V- and J-gene trimming was later linked to a missense DCLRE1C variant.

Researchers ran the PCR with 60 Vbeta and 13 Jbeta primers. The repertoire was sequenced with immunoSEQ multiplex PCR; TCRdb's copy has only in-frame clones and lacks some. The sample shows more than 80,000 clones, about 70% of them seen only once. On this clone itself: What it recognizes is unknown.

Sequencing input: PBMCs. This receptor was identified in a human donor in good health.

CDR3 protein: CASSIGRRGEQYF. CDR3 bases: TGTGCCAGTAGTATAGGCAGGAGGGGCGAGCAGTACTTC. The chain combines TRBV19 with TRBJ2-7; the D gene is possibly TRBD2 (6 bases). V was shortened by 1 base and J by 6 bases, with 10 bases between the two germline ends. The CDR3 covers 13 residues. Germline V lookup: CDR1 LNHDA, CDR2 SQIVND (reference sequence).